What follows describes a single T cell receptor beta chain. The data were obtained in a study of blood T cell repertoires in COVID-19. Overall study: Whether acute or convalescent, the COVID-19 samples came from the United States, Italy and Spain.

This CDR3 spans 15 amino acids. The germline V gene encodes CDR1 SGHVS and CDR2 FQNEAQ. Trimming removed 0 bases from V and 2 bases from J, with 11 bases in between. Assay used: immunoSEQ multiplex PCR; TCRdb lists only in-frame clones, some missing. There are about 240,000 clones in the sample; 88% occur only once, and about 0.8% lies in the top ten. Sequenced input: peripheral blood. This TCR came from a woman aged 25-40 years with acute or convalescent COVID-19. The chain carries TRBV7-8 and TRBJ2-7; possibly TRBD1 for D (6 bases). The CDR3 is CASSLADSGPYEQYF. In nucleotides, the CDR3 is TGTGCCAGCAGCTTAGCGGACAGCGGACCCTACGAGCAGTACTTC.